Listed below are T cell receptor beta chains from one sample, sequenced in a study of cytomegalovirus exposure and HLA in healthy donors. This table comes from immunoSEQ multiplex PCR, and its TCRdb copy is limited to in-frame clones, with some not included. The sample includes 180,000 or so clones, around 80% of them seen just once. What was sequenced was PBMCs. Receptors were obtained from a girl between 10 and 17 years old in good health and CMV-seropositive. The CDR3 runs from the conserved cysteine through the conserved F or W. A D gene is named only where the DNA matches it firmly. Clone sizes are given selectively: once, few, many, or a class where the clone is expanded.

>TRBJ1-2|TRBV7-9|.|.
TGTGCCAGCAGCTTAGAGTCCGGCGGGGATAAAGGCTACACCTTC
CASSLESGGDKGYTF
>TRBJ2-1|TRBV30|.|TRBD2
TGTGCCTGGAGTAGGGGACTATCCTACAATGAGCAGTTCTTC
CAWSRGLSYNEQFF
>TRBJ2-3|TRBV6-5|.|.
TGTGCCAGCAGTTCTAGCACAGATACGCAGTATTTT
CASSSSTDTQYF
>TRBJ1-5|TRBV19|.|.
TGTGCCAGTAGTATTCTCAGGGTTTACAATCAGCCCCAGCATTTT
CASSILRVYNQPQHF
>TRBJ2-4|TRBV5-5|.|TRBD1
TGTGCCAGCAGCTTTAATGGACAGGGGGCTGACATTCAGTACTTC
CASSFNGQGADIQYF
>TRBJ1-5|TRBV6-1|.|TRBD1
TGTGCCAGCAGTGAAGGCCGCCGGGACAGGGCCCTTAGCAATCAGCCCCAGCATTTT
CASSEGRRDRALSNQPQHF
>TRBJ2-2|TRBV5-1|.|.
TGCGCCAGCAGCTTACAAACCGGGGAGCTGTTTTTT
CASSLQTGELFF
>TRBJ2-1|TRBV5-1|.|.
TGCGCCAGCAGTCCGGGCCCGCAGGGTGAGCAGTTCTTC
CASSPGPQGEQFF
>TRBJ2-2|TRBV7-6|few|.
TGTGCCAGCAGCTTAGCGCTCCACACCGGGGATCTGTTTTTT
CASSLALHTGDLFF
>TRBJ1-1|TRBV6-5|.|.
TGTGCCAGCAGTTACGGGGGGAGGGGCACTGAAGCTTTCTTT
CASSYGGRGTEAFF
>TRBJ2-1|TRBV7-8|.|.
TGTGCCAGCAGCTTAGGGGGTGAGGGGGAAAGCTCCTACAATGAGCAGTTCTTC
CASSLGGEGESSYNEQFF
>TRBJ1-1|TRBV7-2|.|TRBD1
TGTGCCAGCAGCTTCAACGGGGACAGGGTGAACACTGAAGCTTTCTTT
CASSFNGDRVNTEAFF
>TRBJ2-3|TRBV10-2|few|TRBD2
TGCGCCAGCACGGGGGGAGGGAGCACAGATACGCAGTATTTT
CASTGGGSTDTQYF
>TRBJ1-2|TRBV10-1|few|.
TGCGCCAGCAGTGAGTCGCGGGCTCGCGGCTACACCTTC
CASSESRARGYTF
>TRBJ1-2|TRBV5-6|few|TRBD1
TGTGCCAGCAGCGGGACAGGCTATGGCTACACCTTC
CASSGTGYGYTF
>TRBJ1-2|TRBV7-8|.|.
TGTGCCAGCAGCTTAGTACAGGGATCTAACTATGGCTACACCTTC
CASSLVQGSNYGYTF
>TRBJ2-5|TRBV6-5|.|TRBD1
TGTGCCAGCAGTACAGGGGGAGGAGAGACCCAGTACTTC
CASSTGGGETQYF
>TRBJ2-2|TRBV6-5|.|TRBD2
TGTGCCAGCAGCTCGAGCGGGAGAAGGACCGGGGAGCTGTTTTTT
CASSSSGRRTGELFF